One sample yielded the 20 T cell receptor beta chains listed below, sequenced in a study of cytomegalovirus exposure and HLA in healthy donors. PCR amplification relied on 60 Vbeta primers (plus 13 Jbeta primers). Assay: immunoSEQ multiplex PCR; the TCRdb copy retains only in-frame clones and omits some. The table records some 130,000 clones, over 65% of them present only once. Input material: PBMCs. Receptors originate from a woman in her 30s in good health and CMV-seropositive.

This chain links TRBV30 with TRBJ2-7, with TRBD1 matching over 10 bases. The CDR3 has 14 residues. After removal of 3 bases from V and 2 bases from J, the junction contained 4 bases not matched to a gene. In germline, CDR1 is GTSNPN, CDR2 SVGIG (reference sequence). The CDR3 region has the DNA TGTGCCTGGAGCGGGGACAGGGGTACCTACGAGCAGTACTTC. Translating it yields CAWSGDRGTYEQYF. The variable domain in full, completed from reference TRBV30 and TRBJ2-7, reads SQTIHQWPATLVQPVGSPLSLECTVEGTSNPNLYWYRQAAGRGLQLLFYSVGIGQISSEVPQNLSASRPQDRQFILSSKKLLLSDSGFYLCAWSGDRGTYEQYFGPGTRLTVT.

The J gene is TRBJ1-2, the V gene TRBV7-9; 7 nucleotides line up with TRBD1. The CDR3 covers 15 residues. In germline, CDR1 is SEHNR, CDR2 FQNEAQ (reference sequence). Trimming cost V 1 base and J 0 bases; bases outside gene matches: 2. The CDR3 bases are TGTGCCAGCAGCTTAGGACAGGGCGCTAACTATGGCTACACCTTC. This sequence encodes CASSLGQGANYGYTF.

The genes are TRBV6-6 and TRBJ2-7, with 10 nucleotides matching TRBD1. V shed 6 bases, J shed 6 bases, and the junction held 11 bases outside the gene matches. CDR1 is MNHNY and CDR2 is SVGAGI in the germline V gene (reference sequence). The CDR3 consists of 15 residues. Here the CDR3 DNA reads TGTGCCAGCAGCATTTCAGACAGGGGGCGCGTCGAGCAGTACTTC. Amino acid sequence: CASSISDRGRVEQYF.

V gene TRBV4-3 combines with J gene TRBJ1-2, with D tentatively TRBD1 (6 bases). Germline values: CDR1 LGHNA, CDR2 YSLEER. The length of the CDR3 is 15 residues. Between the trimmed V and J ends, which lost 0 bases and 1 base, there was a span of 9 bases. This chain's CDR3 is CASSQEAGHNYGYTF. In DNA, the CDR3 is TGCGCCAGCAGCCAAGAAGCGGGACATAACTATGGCTACACCTTC.

The J gene is TRBJ2-3, the V gene TRBV7-6; D ambiguous. V shed 5 bases and J shed 0 bases, with 12 bases lying between them. Germline CDR1 and CDR2: SGHVS and FNYEAQ. This CDR3 comprises 15 residues. The CDR3 DNA follows: TGTGCCAGCAGCCAAAGCGCAGCGAGCACAGATACGCAGTATTTT. As protein: CASSQSAASTDTQYF.

The CDR3 reads CASSQGYISDGERGTQYF. The CDR3 DNA reads TGCGCCAGCAGCCAAGGGTACATATCGGACGGCGAAAGGGGGACCCAGTACTTC. The J gene is TRBJ2-5, the V gene TRBV4-1, with D tentatively TRBD1 (5 bases). Looked up from germline, CDR1 is MGHRA and CDR2 is YSYEKL. The V gene lost 1 base and the J gene lost 7 bases, with 25 bases spanning the gap. CDR3 length: 18 residues.

This clone was observed a few times. The CDR3 here is CASSEFGQGGTQYF. The CDR3 DNA sequence: TGTGCCAGCAGTGAATTCGGACAGGGGGGGACCCAGTACTTC. The chain carries TRBV2 and TRBJ2-5; 10 positions agree with TRBD1. From germline, CDR1 is SNHLY and CDR2 FYNNEI. This CDR3 comprises 14 residues. V was clipped by 2 bases and J by 7 bases; unmatched bases: 4.

The rearrangement joins TRBV4-3 to TRBJ2-1; D might be TRBD2 (6 bases). The germline V gene has CDR1 LGHNA and CDR2 YSLEER. V gave up 1 base and J gave up 5 bases, with 12 bases separating them. CDR3 size: 15 residues. The DNA for the CDR3 is TGCGCCAGCAGCCAAGGGGGGGTGGTCGACAATGAGCAGTTCTTC. It codes for CASSQGGVVDNEQFF.

The chain combines TRBV13 with TRBJ1-6; D uncertain. Germline loops: CDR1 PRHDT, CDR2 FYEKMQ (reference sequence). The CDR3 extends over 14 amino acids. V gave up 1 base and J gave up 6 bases, with 7 bases separating them. This CDR3 reads CASSLVGSNSPLHF. The DNA of the CDR3 is TGTGCCAGCAGCTTAGTCGGGTCTAATTCACCCCTCCACTTT.

V gene TRBV15 combines with J gene TRBJ2-1; D is possibly TRBD2 (6 bases). CDR1 and CDR2 (germline): LNHNV, YYDKDF (reference sequence). This CDR3 has 15 amino acids. The germline V and J ends were trimmed by 7 bases and 0 bases, with 13 bases remaining between them. CDR3 residues: CATNGGSSSYNEQFF. The CDR3 coding sequence is TGTGCCACCAATGGGGGGTCTAGCTCCTACAATGAGCAGTTCTTC.

The chain has TRBV5-1 and TRBJ2-1; 7 bases agree with TRBD1. The CDR3 spans 16 residues. J gave up 1 base and V 3 bases, and 7 bases lay outside the gene matches. Germline-derived CDR1 and CDR2 are SGHRS and YFSETQ. CDR3 protein: CASSWVGGGSYNEQFF. The CDR3 bases are TGCGCCAGCAGCTGGGTAGGGGGCGGATCCTACAATGAGCAGTTCTTC.

The V and J genes are TRBV2 and TRBJ2-1; 9 positions agree with TRBD2. From germline, CDR1 is SNHLY and CDR2 FYNNEI. V was clipped by 5 bases and J by 7 bases; unmatched bases: 18. The CDR3 spans 18 residues. This CDR3 reads CASSPSPGTSPGGNEQFF. CDR3 nucleotides: TGTGCCAGCAGTCCCAGTCCCGGGACTAGCCCGGGGGGGAATGAGCAGTTCTTC.

The J gene is TRBJ1-1, the V gene TRBV5-3; D is possibly TRBD1 (6 bases). TRBV5-3 is labeled an ORF, and its function is uncertain. V was shortened by 4 bases and J by 4 bases, with 20 bases between the two germline ends. This CDR3 contains 16 residues. CDR3 sequence (DNA): TGTGCCAGAAGCGGACAAAACAGGGTCGAGGGCACTGAAGCTTTCTTT. It encodes CARSGQNRVEGTEAFF.

This chain joins TRBV4-1 and TRBJ2-4, with TRBD2 identical over 12 bases. Looked up from germline, CDR1 is MGHRA and CDR2 is YSYEKL. V shed 2 bases, J shed 1 base, and the junction held 3 bases outside the gene matches. This CDR3 spans 17 amino acids. CDR3 sequence reads: CASSQLGLAGAKNIQYF. CDR3 coding DNA: TGCGCCAGCAGCCAACTCGGACTAGCGGGGGCCAAAAACATTCAGTACTTC.

This clone was seen a handful of times. The chain links TRBV7-2 to TRBJ2-1; 10 bases align to TRBD1. Germline assignment: CDR1 SGHTA and CDR2 FQGNSA. The CDR3 runs 15 residues. With 3 bases clipped from V and 3 bases from J, the junction kept 2 bases outside the gene matches. In DNA form, the CDR3 reads TGTGCCAGCAGCTTGACAGGGGGCGTCTACAATGAGCAGTTCTTC. Translating gives CASSLTGGVYNEQFF.

The V gene is TRBV28, the J gene TRBJ1-2; 8 bases fit TRBD1. This CDR3 comprises 14 residues. From germline, CDR1 is MDHEN and CDR2 SYDVKM. The V segment lost 7 bases and the J segment 4 bases; nucleotides outside the gene matches: 8. The DNA of the CDR3 is TGTGCCAGCACCACCCAGGGGGCAACCTATGGCTACACCTTC. Translated, it gives CASTTQGATYGYTF.

This clone occurred a few times. The genes are TRBV15 and TRBJ2-2, with a weak D call TRBD2 (6 bases). Germline V CDR1 and CDR2: LNHNV, YYDKDF (reference sequence). Trimming shortened V by 5 bases and J by 3 bases, and 10 bases separated the two germline ends. This CDR3 spans 14 amino acids. The CDR3 here is CATSGGFYTGELFF. CDR3 sequence (DNA): TGTGCCACCAGCGGGGGGTTCTACACCGGGGAGCTGTTTTTT. The full variable domain, its missing parts supplied by reference TRBV15 and TRBJ2-2, is DAMVIQNPRYQVTQFGKPVTLSCSQTLNHNVMYWYQQKSSQAPKLLFHYYDKDFNNEADTPDNFQSRRPNTSFCFLDIRSPGLGDTAMYLCATSGGFYTGELFFGEGSRLTVL.

The chain carries TRBV6-5 and TRBJ2-3; a possible D gene is TRBD2 (6 bases). The length of the CDR3 is 14 residues. CDR1 MNHEY and CDR2 SVGAGI come from the germline V gene. V was pared by 2 bases and J by 4 bases, with 10 bases between. CDR3 loop: CASSYDGGSDTQYF. The CDR3 DNA is TGTGCCAGCAGTTACGATGGGGGGTCAGATACGCAGTATTTT.

This chain uses TRBV5-5 with TRBJ1-4; TRBD1 might be the D (5 bases). V was clipped by 4 bases and J by 2 bases, with 12 bases between them. Germline V CDR1 and CDR2: SGHKS, YYEKEE (reference sequence). CDR3 length equals 15 residues. CDR3: CASSTGHFTNEKLFF. The CDR3 DNA sequence: TGTGCCAGCAGCACCGGACACTTTACTAATGAAAAACTGTTTTTT.

V usage is TRBV5-4 and J usage is TRBJ1-3, with D hard to call. The V gene's germline CDR1 is SGHNT and CDR2 YYREEE (reference sequence). The V gene lost 4 bases and the J gene lost 0 bases, with 14 bases spanning the gap. This CDR3 is built from 16 residues. The CDR3 DNA is TGTGCCAGCAGCGCCACCGGGAGAGGCTCTGGAAACACCATATATTTT. Translated: CASSATGRGSGNTIYF.